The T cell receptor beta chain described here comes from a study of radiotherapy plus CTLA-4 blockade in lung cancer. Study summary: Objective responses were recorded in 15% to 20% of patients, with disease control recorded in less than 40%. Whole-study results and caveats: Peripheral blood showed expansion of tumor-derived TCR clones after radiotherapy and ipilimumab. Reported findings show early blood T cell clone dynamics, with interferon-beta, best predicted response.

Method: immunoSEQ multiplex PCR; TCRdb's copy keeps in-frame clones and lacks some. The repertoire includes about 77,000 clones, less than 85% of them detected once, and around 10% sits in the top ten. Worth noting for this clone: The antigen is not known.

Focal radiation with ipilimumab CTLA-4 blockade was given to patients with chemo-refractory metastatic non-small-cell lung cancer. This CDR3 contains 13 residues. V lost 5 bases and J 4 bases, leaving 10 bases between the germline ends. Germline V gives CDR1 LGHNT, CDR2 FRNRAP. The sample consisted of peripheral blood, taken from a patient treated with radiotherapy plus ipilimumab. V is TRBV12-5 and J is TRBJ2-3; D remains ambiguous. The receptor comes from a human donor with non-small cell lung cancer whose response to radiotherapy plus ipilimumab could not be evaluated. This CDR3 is CASGANSPDTQYF. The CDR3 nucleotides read TGTGCTAGTGGTGCAAACAGCCCAGATACGCAGTATTTT.